These 7 T cell receptor beta chains originate from one sample sequenced in a study of blood T cell repertoires in COVID-19. Sequenced by immunoSEQ multiplex PCR; TCRdb stores in-frame clones only, minus some. Of fewer than 200,000 clones listed, about 83% are singletons. Specimen: peripheral blood. The receptors shown here come from a woman aged 70 to 79 with COVID-19, enrolled during active disease.

The chain couples TRBV21-1 to TRBJ1-4. TRBV21-1 is annotated as a pseudogene. This CDR3 has 14 residues. The DNA of the CDR3 is TGTGCCAGCACCCCTGGGGAGATTCGTACAAAACTGTTTTTT. Protein product: CASTPGEIRTKLFF.

The count of this clone is one. V usage is TRBV13 and J usage is TRBJ2-7; D is perhaps TRBD2 (6 bases). CDR3 length equals 14 residues. The germline gives CDR1 PRHDT, CDR2 FYEKMQ (reference sequence). V was trimmed by 5 bases and J by 3 bases, leaving 14 bases between them. The CDR3 nucleotides are TGTGCCAGCAGCCCCCCAGGGCGGGACTACGAGCAGTACTTC. This gives the protein CASSPPGRDYEQYF.

In this sample, this clone turned up a few times. The genes are TRBV5-1 and TRBJ1-2; 8 bases fit TRBD1. The CDR3 runs to 15 residues. Germline CDR1 is SGHRS and CDR2 is YFSETQ. Trimming removed 0 bases from V and 3 bases from J; junction bases left unmatched: 4. This CDR3 is CASSLGPGGDYGYTF. The CDR3 bases are TGCGCCAGCAGCTTGGGGCCAGGGGGCGACTATGGCTACACCTTC.

The V gene is TRBV19, the J gene TRBJ1-1; D might be TRBD1 (6 bases). CDR3 length: 13 residues. The germline gives CDR1 LNHDA, CDR2 SQIVND (reference sequence). The V gene lost 7 bases and the J gene lost 7 bases, with 16 bases spanning the gap. The CDR3 protein is CASISNGRGEAFF. The CDR3, as DNA: TGTGCCAGTATCTCCAACGGCAGGGGTGAAGCTTTCTTT.

A single count supports this clone. The V gene is TRBV7-9, the J gene TRBJ2-5; D not resolved. The length of the CDR3 is 13 residues. Germline-derived CDR1 and CDR2 are SEHNR and FQNEAQ (reference sequence). V lost 2 bases to trimming and J lost 5 bases, with 9 bases between them. CDR3 coding DNA: TGTGCCAGCAGCTTATTCCAGAGGGAGACCCAGTACTTC. This sequence encodes CASSLFQRETQYF.

V is TRBV5-1 and J is TRBJ1-2; D gene ambiguous. This CDR3 has 12 amino acids. The germline V gene has CDR1 SGHRS and CDR2 YFSETQ. V was trimmed by 3 bases and J by 2 bases, leaving 5 bases between them. The CDR3 region has the DNA TGCGCCAGCAGCTCCGGGAACTATGGCTACACCTTC. The encoded protein is CASSSGNYGYTF. Supplemented by reference TRBV5-1 and TRBJ1-2, the full variable domain reads KAGVTQTPRYLIKTRGQQVTLSCSPISGHRSVSWYQQTPGQGLQFLFEYFSETQRNKGNFPGRFSGRQFSNSRSEMNVSTLELGDSALYLCASSSGNYGYTFGSGTRLTVV.

The chain has TRBV5-4 and TRBJ1-5, with no clear D. Germline V gene lookup returns CDR1 SGHNT and CDR2 YYREEE (reference sequence). The CDR3 is 16 residues long. The V and J ends lost 0 bases and 5 bases respectively, with 15 bases between them. DNA of the CDR3: TGTGCCAGCAGCTTGGCCCCGGGTAAGGTGGATCAGCCCCAGCATTTT. Translating it yields CASSLAPGKVDQPQHF.